Sequencing of this T cell receptor beta chain was carried out in a study of neoadjuvant anti-PD-1 for oral cavity cancer. The study's findings and limits: Non-responders to neoadjuvant nivolumab had significantly more clonal PBMC T cells than responders. With three patients per group, TCR findings need larger cohorts.

CDR1 ENHRY and CDR2 SYGVKD come from the germline V gene. Trimming at V came to 2 bases and at J to 6 bases, leaving 13 bases not matched to a gene. The CDR3 extends over 17 amino acids. The protocol was immunoSEQ multiplex PCR, while the TCRdb copy is restricted to in-frame clones and leaves out a portion. The table includes about 14,000 clones, 71% detected once. About this clone: No antigen is known for it.

The origin of this receptor is a person between 40 and 80 years old with oral cavity squamous cell carcinoma. Sequencing was performed on PBMCs, taken before nivolumab (anti-PD-1) treatment. The rearrangement links TRBV10-3 to TRBJ2-1, with TRBD1 matching 7 bases. The CDR3 loop is CAISEGRRTGTTNEQFF. The CDR3 DNA reads TGTGCCATCAGTGAGGGGCGAAGGACAGGTACAACCAATGAGCAGTTCTTC.